These T cell receptor beta chains were read from a single sample in a study of T-cell reconstitution after alpha-beta-depleted transplantation in children. TCRdb processed the PCR reads anew with MiXCR; each CDR3 protein has one entry. The sample comprises approximately 800,000 distinct CDR3 sequences, roughly 15% of which are singletons, and around 4.5% rests with the top ten. The sequencing here drew on PBMCs, mostly from graft donor cells, taken 360 days after TCRalphabeta/CD19-depleted stem cell transplant. The receptors come from a male patient under 18 who had a stem cell transplant for acute lymphoblastic leukemia, so the T cells may come from the graft donor. Both conserved end residues are part of each CDR3. A D gene is named only where the DNA matches it firmly. Clone size is stated in some rows and not others, as once, few, many or a class when expanded.

V: TRBV20-1
D: .
J: TRBJ2-7
size: few
DNA: TGCAGTGCTCAGTCGGGGGTCGCCTACGAGCAGTACTTC
CDR3: CSAQSGVAYEQYF

V: TRBV4-2
D: TRBD2
J: TRBJ2-5
size: few
DNA: TGTGCCAGCAGCCGGGGGACTAGCGGCCCGGAAGAGACCCAGTACTTC
CDR3: CASSRGTSGPEETQYF

V: TRBV20-1
D: TRBD1
J: TRBJ2-6
size: few
DNA: TGCAGTGCTAGAGAACAGGGGACTGGGGCCAACGTCCTGACTTTC
CDR3: CSAREQGTGANVLTF

V: TRBV29-1
D: .
J: TRBJ2-3
size: few
DNA: TGCAGCGGGCGGAGAGTCGCTACAGATACGCAGTATTTT
CDR3: CSGRRVATDTQYF

V: TRBV13
D: .
J: TRBJ2-3
size: few
DNA: TGTGCCAGCAGCACTACCTCGACTAGATCAGGGGATACGCAGTATTTT
CDR3: CASSTTSTRSGDTQYF

V: TRBV5-1
D: .
J: TRBJ2-5
size: few
DNA: TGCGCCAGCAGCCGCGATTGGTTGGTGAAAGAGACCCAGTACTTC
CDR3: CASSRDWLVKETQYF

V: TRBV9
D: .
J: TRBJ2-3
size: few
DNA: TGTGCCAGCAGGGTACACGGCCCGGAGGCAGATACGCAGTATTTT
CDR3: CASRVHGPEADTQYF

V: TRBV6-5
D: TRBD2
J: TRBJ2-3
size: few
DNA: TGTGCCAGCCGTAGCGGGAGGACGGGCGCAGATACGCAGTATTTT
CDR3: CASRSGRTGADTQYF

V: TRBV15
D: TRBD2
J: TRBJ2-1
size: .
DNA: TGTGCCACCAGCATGTATGCGGGAGGGCCCGGAGAGCAGTTCTTC
CDR3: CATSMYAGGPGEQFF

V: TRBV11-2
D: TRBD2
J: TRBJ2-1
size: .
DNA: TGTGCCAGCAGCTTAGGTGTCGGACTAGCGGTTTTGAATGAGCAGTTCTTC
CDR3: CASSLGVGLAVLNEQFF

V: TRBV12-3/TRBV12-4
D: .
J: TRBJ1-2
size: few
DNA: TGTGCCAGCAGTCCCTCGACCGACTACACCTTC
CDR3: CASSPSTDYTF

V: TRBV10-2
D: .
J: TRBJ2-1
size: few
DNA: TGCGCCACCAAAGAATACAATGAGCAGTTCTTC
CDR3: CATKEYNEQFF

V: TRBV24-1
D: .
J: TRBJ2-7
size: many
DNA: TGTGCCACCAGTGACCCCAAGGTCTTATCCTACGAGCAGTACTTC
CDR3: CATSDPKVLSYEQYF

V: TRBV7-9
D: .
J: TRBJ2-7
size: .
DNA: TGTGCCAGCAGCTCAGCCCTCGACGAGCAGTACTTC
CDR3: CASSSALDEQYF

V: TRBV5-1
D: TRBD1
J: TRBJ1-2
size: few
DNA: TGCGCCAGCAGCCCCGGGACAGGGATAGGTGGCTACACCTTC
CDR3: CASSPGTGIGGYTF

V: TRBV19
D: .
J: TRBJ2-3
size: few
DNA: TGTGCCAGTAGAGATTTGGTCAGTTCAGATACGCAGTATTTT
CDR3: CASRDLVSSDTQYF

V: TRBV24-1
D: .
J: TRBJ1-5
size: few
DNA: TGTGCCACCAGAAGAATACAGGAACGAGGACAGCCCCAGCATTTT
CDR3: CATRRIQERGQPQHF

V: TRBV5-1
D: TRBD1
J: TRBJ1-4
size: .
DNA: TGCGCCAGCAGGTGGACAGGGGATAATGAAAAACTGTTTTTT
CDR3: CASRWTGDNEKLFF

V: TRBV10-2
D: TRBD2
J: TRBJ2-7
size: .
DNA: TGCGCCAGCAGTGGGAGTGCTACACTAGCGGGAGGCCACGAGCAGTACTTC
CDR3: CASSGSATLAGGHEQYF

V: TRBV29-1
D: .
J: TRBJ1-2
size: .
DNA: TGCAGCGTCCGGGACTCCGAGTATGGCTACACCTTC
CDR3: CSVRDSEYGYTF